Reported below is one TCR beta chain. Germline CDR1 and CDR2: LNHDA and SQIVND (reference sequence). With V trimmed by 3 bases and J by 6 bases, 3 bases remained unmatched. This CDR3 is built from 14 residues. The data were obtained in a study of blood T cell repertoires in COVID-19. Study overall: Donors in the United States, Italy and Spain gave samples during acute or convalescent COVID-19. Sample material is recorded as cDNA or gDNA derived from T cells, B-cell-depleted T cells, or PBMCs.

Original data processing: Using reference gene primer amplification, nucleated cell counts were estimated. Clones were sequenced by immunoSEQ multiplex PCR, and TCRdb holds only the in-frame ones, with some missing. The DNA gave D and trimming, while V, J and clone size come from that table. The sample lists 98,000 or so clones, 85% to 90% seen once, with about an eighth in the top ten. This TCR was sampled from a woman aged 60-70 years in a cohort sampled during active or convalescent COVID-19. The sample comprised peripheral blood. The chain links TRBV19 to TRBJ2-7; 12 nucleotides align to TRBD2. CDR3 nucleotides: TGTGCCAGTAGTATCGGACTAGCGGGGTTCGAGCAGTACTTC. Its translation is CASSIGLAGFEQYF.